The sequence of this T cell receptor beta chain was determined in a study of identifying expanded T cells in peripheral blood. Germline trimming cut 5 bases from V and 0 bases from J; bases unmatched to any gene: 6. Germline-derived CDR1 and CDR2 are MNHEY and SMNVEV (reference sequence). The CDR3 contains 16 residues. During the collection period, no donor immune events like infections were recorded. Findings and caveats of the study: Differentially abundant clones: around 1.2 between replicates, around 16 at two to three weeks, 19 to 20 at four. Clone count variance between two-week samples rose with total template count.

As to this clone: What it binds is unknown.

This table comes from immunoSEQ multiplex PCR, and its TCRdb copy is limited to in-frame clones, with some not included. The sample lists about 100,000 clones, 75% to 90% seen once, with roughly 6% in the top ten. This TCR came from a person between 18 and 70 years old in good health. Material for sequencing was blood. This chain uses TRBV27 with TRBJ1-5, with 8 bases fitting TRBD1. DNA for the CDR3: TGTGCCAGCAGTCCCCACAGGGGGTATAGCAATCAGCCCCAGCATTTT. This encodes CASSPHRGYSNQPQHF.